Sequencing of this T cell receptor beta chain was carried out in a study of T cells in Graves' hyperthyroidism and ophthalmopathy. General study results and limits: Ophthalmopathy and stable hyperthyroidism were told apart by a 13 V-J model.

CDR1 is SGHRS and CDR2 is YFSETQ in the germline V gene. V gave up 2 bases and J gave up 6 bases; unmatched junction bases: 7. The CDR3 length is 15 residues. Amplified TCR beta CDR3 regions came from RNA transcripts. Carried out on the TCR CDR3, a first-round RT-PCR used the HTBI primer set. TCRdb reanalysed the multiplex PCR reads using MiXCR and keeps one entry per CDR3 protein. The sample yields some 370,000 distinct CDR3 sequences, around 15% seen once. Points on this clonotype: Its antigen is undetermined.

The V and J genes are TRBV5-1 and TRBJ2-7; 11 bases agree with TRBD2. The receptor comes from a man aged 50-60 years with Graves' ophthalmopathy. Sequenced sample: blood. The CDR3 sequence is CASSFETSGIREQYF. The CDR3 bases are TGCGCCAGCAGCTTTGAGACTAGCGGGATTCGCGAGCAGTACTTC. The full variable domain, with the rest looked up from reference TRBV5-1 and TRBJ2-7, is KAGVTQTPRYLIKTRGQQVTLSCSPISGHRSVSWYQQTPGQGLQFLFEYFSETQRNKGNFPGRFSGRQFSNSRSEMNVSTLELGDSALYLCASSFETSGIREQYFGPGTRLTVT.